A single sample gave rise to the 17 T cell receptor beta chains below, sequenced in a study of control samples from healthy donors and cancer patients. Some clones are missing from TCRdb's copy, which holds only in-frame ones; the method was immunoSEQ multiplex PCR. Of about 120,000 clones detected, approximately 90% appear once; the ten largest clones hold less than 1.5%. The sequenced sample was PBMCs. These receptors were taken from a woman in her forties or fifties with colorectal cancer.

This chain links TRBV5-1 with TRBJ2-1, with 12 bases matching TRBD2. V was pared by 0 bases and J by 4 bases, with 5 bases of the junction left unmatched. This CDR3 spans 17 amino acids. CDR1 is SGHRS, CDR2 YFSETQ, per germline. The chain's CDR3 is CASSLAELAGGYNEQFF. In nucleotides, the CDR3 is TGCGCCAGCAGCTTGGCGGAACTAGCGGGAGGTTACAATGAGCAGTTCTTC.

This chain uses TRBV30 with TRBJ1-3; perhaps TRBD1 as D (5 bases). V lost 4 bases, J lost 0 bases, and 19 bases lay in between. CDR3 length: 17 amino acids. CDR1 is GTSNPN, CDR2 SVGIG, per germline (reference sequence). CDR3 in DNA: TGTGCCTGGACTGCCCCGGGGCAGGTCTACTCTGGAAACACCATATATTTT. Amino acid sequence: CAWTAPGQVYSGNTIYF.

The CDR3 spells CASSSYGYTF. The CDR3 region has the DNA TGTGCCAGCAGTTCCTATGGCTACACCTTC. The chain carries TRBV12-3 or TRBV12-4 and TRBJ1-2, with unresolved D. Trimming stripped 4 bases from V and 4 bases from J, with 1 base between. This CDR3 is built from 10 residues.

This chain links TRBV28 with TRBJ2-1; D possibly uses TRBD1 or TRBD2 (5 bases each). V lost 6 bases and J lost 0, with 15 bases in between. CDR3 length: 16 amino acids. Germline V gene sequence: CDR1 MDHEN, CDR2 SYDVKM. CDR3 protein: CASRTTDSLSYNEQFF. The DNA for the CDR3 is TGTGCCAGCAGGACTACAGACAGTCTCTCCTACAATGAGCAGTTCTTC.

The chain combines TRBV24-1 with TRBJ2-1; 9 positions match TRBD2. V shed 2 bases and J 10 bases; nucleotides not matched to a gene: 11. The germline V gene has CDR1 KGHDR and CDR2 SFDVKD. CDR3 length equals 16 residues. The CDR3 spells CATSDWGPGLAREQFF. CDR3 coding DNA: TGTGCCACCAGTGATTGGGGCCCTGGACTAGCGAGGGAGCAGTTCTTC.

The CDR3 region has the DNA TGCGCCAGCAGCTTGGCATCGGCAAAGGTCCACACTGAAGCTTTCTTT. Residues: CASSLASAKVHTEAFF. The chain employs TRBV5-1 and TRBJ1-1; D ambiguous. The germline gives CDR1 SGHRS, CDR2 YFSETQ. The CDR3 runs to 16 residues. The germline V and J ends were trimmed by 0 bases and 3 bases, with 15 bases remaining between them.

This clone has a single count. V and J are TRBV7-6 and TRBJ2-3; D may be TRBD1 or TRBD2 (5 bases each). Between the trimmed V and J ends, which lost 5 bases and 5 bases, there was a span of 20 bases. The germline CDR1 and CDR2 sequences are SGHVS and FNYEAQ. This CDR3 region has 16 residues. The CDR3: CASSPHWGSGGDTQYF. CDR3 DNA: TGTGCCAGCAGCCCACATTGGGGGAGCGGCGGAGATACGCAGTATTTT.

The gene calls are TRBV6-5 and TRBJ2-7; no clear D. Trimming took 7 bases from V and 3 from J, leaving 16 bases between them. Germline CDR1 is MNHEY and CDR2 is SVGAGI. The CDR3 runs to 14 residues. The DNA for the CDR3 is TGTGCCAGCACGGCGACCCTCTCGAACTACGAGCAGTACTTC. Its protein product is CASTATLSNYEQYF.

V usage is TRBV5-1 and J usage is TRBJ2-3; the D gene is possibly TRBD2 (6 bases). CDR1 SGHRS and CDR2 YFSETQ come from the germline V gene. Trimming pared 0 bases from V and 0 bases from J, leaving 8 bases between. CDR3 length: 15 residues. CDR3 in amino acids: CASSLVEGSTDTQYF. The CDR3 DNA reads as TGCGCCAGCAGCTTGGTGGAGGGGAGCACAGATACGCAGTATTTT.

The V gene is TRBV14, the J gene TRBJ1-2, with a weak D call TRBD1 (5 bases). This CDR3 has 15 amino acids. Between the trimmed V and J ends, which lost 4 bases and 8 bases, there was a span of 20 bases. The V gene's germline CDR1 is SGHDN and CDR2 FVKESK. The CDR3 region has the DNA TGTGCCAGCAGCCCTTACTTGTCAAGAGGGGACGGCTACACCTTC. Residues: CASSPYLSRGDGYTF.

The gene calls are TRBV28 and TRBJ2-7, with 7 bases aligning to TRBD2. The CDR3 covers 15 residues. CDR1 is MDHEN and CDR2 is SYDVKM in the germline V gene. The trim removed 3 bases at V and 0 bases at J, leaving 5 bases unmatched. The CDR3 here is CASSFLSGYSYEQYF. In DNA form, the CDR3 reads TGTGCCAGCAGTTTTCTTAGCGGGTACTCCTACGAGCAGTACTTC.

The gene calls are TRBV28 and TRBJ1-1; TRBD1 might be the D (6 bases). Germline CDR1 and CDR2: MDHEN and SYDVKM. The CDR3 loop spans 13 amino acids. V was cut by 11 bases and J by 1 base, with 14 bases left in between. The CDR3 nucleotides read TGTGCCGGGGGGACATGGAAGAACACTGAAGCTTTCTTT. Amino acids: CAGGTWKNTEAFF.

The chain uses TRBV5-1 and TRBJ2-2; D gene unclear. This CDR3 comprises 14 residues. Germline values: CDR1 SGHRS, CDR2 YFSETQ. Between the trimmed V and J ends, which lost 0 bases and 1 base, there was a span of 4 bases. CDR3 in DNA: TGCGCCAGCAGCTTGGAGATGAACACCGGGGAGCTGTTTTTT. It is translated as CASSLEMNTGELFF.

This chain uses TRBV6-1 with TRBJ1-1; 9 positions match TRBD1. The V gene's germline CDR1 is MNHNS and CDR2 SASEGT. The CDR3 is made up of 12 amino acids. V gave up 3 bases and J gave up 7 bases; unmatched junction bases: 0. The CDR3 DNA reads as TGTGCCAGCAGTGAGACAGGGGGTGAAGCTTTCTTT. It translates to CASSETGGEAFF.

The rearrangement links TRBV12-3 or TRBV12-4 to TRBJ1-3; D gene ambiguous. Trimming left V 3 bases short and J 7 bases short, with 7 bases between. The CDR3 is made up of 12 amino acids. CDR3 nucleotide sequence: TGTGCCAGCAGTTTCACTAAGAACACCATATATTTT. Its translation is CASSFTKNTIYF.

The rearrangement links TRBV6-5 to TRBJ1-4, with TRBD1 as a possible D gene (6 bases). The CDR3 length is 14 residues. CDR1 is MNHEY and CDR2 is SVGAGI in the germline V gene. Trimming pared 5 bases from V and 13 bases from J, leaving 20 bases between. The CDR3 loop reads CASSPGTGRDLLFF. The CDR3 DNA follows: TGTGCCAGCAGTCCCGGCACAGGGAGGGATTTACTGTTTTTT.

As DNA, the CDR3 is TGTGCCAGCAGCTTCCGACAAGCCGGGGAGACCCAGTACTTC. Encoded protein: CASSFRQAGETQYF. J is TRBJ2-5 and V is TRBV7-2; D gene uncertain. Trimming took off 3 bases at V and 5 bases at J, with 13 bases between the two ends. Germline-derived CDR1 and CDR2 are SGHTA and FQGNSA. The CDR3 is 14 residues long.